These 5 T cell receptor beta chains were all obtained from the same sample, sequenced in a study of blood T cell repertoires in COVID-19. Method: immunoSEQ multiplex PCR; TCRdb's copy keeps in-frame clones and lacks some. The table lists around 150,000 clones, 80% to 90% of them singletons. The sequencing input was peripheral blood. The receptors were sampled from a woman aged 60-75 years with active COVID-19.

The CDR3 DNA reads TGTGCCAGCAGCGTGGACGTTCCCACTTTTGTAGCGGGCGGGCAGTTCTTC. Protein product: CASSVDVPTFVAGGQFF. This chain links TRBV7-3 with TRBJ2-1; TRBD2 agrees at 7 bases. The CDR3 is made up of 17 amino acids. Germline trimming cut 5 bases from V and 12 bases from J; bases unmatched to any gene: 22. CDR1 and CDR2 from the germline V gene are SGHTA and FQGTGA.

The DNA of the CDR3 is TGTGCCAGCAGTTCGCCGGACAGGGCCTTCTCCTACGAGCAGTACTTC. This gives the protein CASSSPDRAFSYEQYF. The chain employs TRBV28 and TRBJ2-7, with 8 bases lining up with TRBD1. The V and J ends lost 4 bases and 0 bases, in that order; junction bases with no gene match: 8. The germline CDR1 and CDR2 sequences are MDHEN and SYDVKM. The CDR3 runs to 16 residues.

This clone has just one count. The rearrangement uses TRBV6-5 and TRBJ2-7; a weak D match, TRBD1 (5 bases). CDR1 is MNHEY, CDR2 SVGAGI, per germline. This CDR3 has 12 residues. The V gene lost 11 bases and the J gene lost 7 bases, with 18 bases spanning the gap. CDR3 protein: CACKDSLGEQYF. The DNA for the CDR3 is TGTGCCTGTAAAGACAGCCTCGGGGAGCAGTACTTC.

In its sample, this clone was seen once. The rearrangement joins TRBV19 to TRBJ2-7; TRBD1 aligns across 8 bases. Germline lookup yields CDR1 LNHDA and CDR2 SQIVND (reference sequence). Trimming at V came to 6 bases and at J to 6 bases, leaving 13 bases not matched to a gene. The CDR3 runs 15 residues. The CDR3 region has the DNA TGTGCCAGTAGGAGTTCCGGGACAGGCCGGGGCGAGCAGTACTTC. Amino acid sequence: CASRSSGTGRGEQYF. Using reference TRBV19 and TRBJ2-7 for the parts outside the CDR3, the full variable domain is DGGITQSPKYLFRKEGQNVTLSCEQNLNHDAMYWYRQDPGQGLRLIYYSQIVNDFQKGDIAEGYSVSREKKESFPLTVTSAQKNPTAFYLCASRSSGTGRGEQYFGPGTRLTVT.

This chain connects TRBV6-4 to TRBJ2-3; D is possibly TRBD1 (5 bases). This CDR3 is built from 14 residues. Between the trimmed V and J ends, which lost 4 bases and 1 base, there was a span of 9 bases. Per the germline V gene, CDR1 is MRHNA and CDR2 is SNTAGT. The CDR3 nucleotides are TGTGCCAGCAGTGTAGACAGCGGCACAGATACGCAGTATTTT. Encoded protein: CASSVDSGTDTQYF.